A selection of T cell receptor beta chains follows, all from one sample in a study of tumor and adjacent non-tumor tissue in lung cancer. MiXCR was run by TCRdb on the multiplex PCR reads, yielding one entry per CDR3 protein. The sample consists of approximately 150,000 distinct CDR3 sequences, around 67% of them appearing once. What was sequenced was lung tumor tissue. The receptors stem from a man in his sixties with small cell lung cancer. Both conserved end residues are part of each CDR3. D genes are given only for firm matches. Size tells how often a clone was seen (once, few, many) or the class of an expanded clone, and some rows leave it out.

D gene	V gene	clone size	J gene	CDR3 DNA	CDR3 protein
TRBD2	TRBV7-9	.	TRBJ2-3	TGTGCCAGCAGCGATCAGGGTACTAGCGGATACTACCGCGAACCCACAGATACGCAGTATTTT	CASSDQGTSGYYREPTDTQYF
TRBD2	TRBV20-1	.	TRBJ2-7	TGCAGTGCTGAGTCCGGGACTAGCGGGCTCTACGAGCAGTACTTC	CSAESGTSGLYEQYF
.	TRBV6-1	.	TRBJ2-2	TGTGCCAGCAGCTCATGGGCCCGGGAGCTGTTTTTT	CASSSWARELFF
.	TRBV5-1	.	TRBJ2-1	TGCGCCAGTAGCTCCGGGGACTCCACGTCCTACAATGAGCAGTTCTTC	CASSSGDSTSYNEQFF
.	TRBV11-3	.	TRBJ2-1	TGTGCCAGCAGCTTACGAACCTATAATGAGCAGTTCTTC	CASSLRTYNEQFF
TRBD2	TRBV29-1	.	TRBJ2-3	TGCAGCGCCTTCTCGGTAGCGGGAGGGCAGAGGACAGATATGCAGTATTTT	CSAFSVAGGQRTDMQYF
.	TRBV12-3/TRBV12-4	.	TRBJ1-2	TGTGCCAGCAGTTTCGCGGCGTGGGGACAATCGCACAACACCTTC	CASSFAAWGQSHNTF
TRBD1	TRBV20-1	.	TRBJ1-2	TGCAGTGCTGCGACTGGGACAGTGTACAACTATGGCTACACCTTC	CSAATGTVYNYGYTF
.	TRBV4-2	.	TRBJ2-7	TGTGCCAGCAGCCAAGATGGTAGGGAGGAGTACTTC	CASSQDGREEYF
TRBD1	TRBV29-1	.	TRBJ2-3	TGCAGCGTCCAGACAGGGTCCACAGATATGCAGTATTTT	CSVQTGSTDMQYF
.	TRBV12-3/TRBV12-4	.	TRBJ1-5	TGTGTCAGCACCTTCTTAGGAAGGGGCAATCAGCCCCAGCATTTT	CVSTFLGRGNQPQHF
TRBD1	TRBV6-2/TRBV6-3	.	TRBJ2-1	TGTGCCAGCAGCTCGGGACAGGTTTTTGGTGAGCAGTTCTTC	CASSSGQVFGEQFF
.	TRBV29-1	medium-sized	TRBJ1-2	TGCAGCACCCGAGGCGATGAGGATGGCTACACCTTC	CSTRGDEDGYTF
.	TRBV29-1	few	TRBJ2-3	TGCAGCGCGGTGAAGTGGGGAGTTGACGCAGATACGCAGTATTTT	CSAVKWGVDADTQYF
TRBD1	TRBV29-1	.	TRBJ2-3	TGCAGCGCTGCTAAAACAGGGGTAACGGATACGCAGTATTTT	CSAAKTGVTDTQYF
.	TRBV11-2	.	TRBJ1-1	.	CASSLDGFAGGTEAIF
TRBD2	TRBV6-1	.	TRBJ2-1	TGTGCCAGCACCCGACTAGCGGGCATGCTCAATGAGCAGTTCTTC	CASTRLAGMLNEQFF
.	TRBV20-1	.	TRBJ1-2	TGCAGTGCGACCACAGGGATGGGAGGGTATGGCTACACCTTC	CSATTGMGGYGYTF
.	TRBV2	.	TRBJ2-1	TGTGCCAGCAGTAGCATGAGCCGCGGGGAGCAGTTCTTC	CASSSMSRGEQFF
.	TRBV11-2	.	TRBJ1-2	TGTGCCTGCAGGAATCCGGGGGGATCCTATGGCTACACCTTC	CACRNPGGSYGYTF
.	TRBV6-1	.	TRBJ2-2	TGTGCCAACAGTGAGCTGGCGGCGAACACCGGGGAGCTGTTTTTT	CANSELAANTGELFF
TRBD1	TRBV20-1	many	TRBJ2-7	TGCAGTGCTAGAGGAGGACAGGGGTCCTACGAGCAGTACTTC	CSARGGQGSYEQYF
TRBD2	TRBV24-1	.	TRBJ2-1	TGTGCCACCAGCGGGACTAGCGTGAGGGTAGATGAGCAGTTCTTC	CATSGTSVRVDEQFF
.	TRBV20-1	once	TRBJ1-4	TGCAGTGCTAGTTTTCGAGCGGGTGAAAAACTGTTTTTT	CSASFRAGEKLFF
TRBD2	TRBV7-8	few	TRBJ2-3	TGTGCCAGCAGCTTAGCCCCCGGGCTCATCGGGAGGGCCGGCATAGATACGCAGTATTTT	CASSLAPGLIGRAGIDTQYF
.	TRBV29-1	.	TRBJ2-7	TGCAGCGTCGTATGGGTAGCAGGAGGGCCAAATCCGGGCGAGCAGTACTTC	CSVVWVAGGPNPGEQYF
.	TRBV6-2/TRBV6-3	.	TRBJ2-1	TGTGCCAGCAGTTACAGGGGGGAGACCTACAATGGGCAGTTCTTC	CASSYRGETYNGQFF
TRBD1	TRBV5-4	few	TRBJ2-5	TGTGCCAGCAGCACTGGACAGGGTGGAGGGACCCAGTACTTC	CASSTGQGGGTQYF
.	TRBV6-5	.	TRBJ2-2	TGTGCCAGCAGTTCCCACGCTTGGGGCGGGGAGTTGTTTTTT	CASSSHAWGGELFF
.	TRBV12-3/TRBV12-4	many	TRBJ1-5	TGTGCCAGCAGCCAACGAGACAGGAGCAATCAGCCCCAGCATTTT	CASSQRDRSNQPQHF
.	TRBV20-1	many	TRBJ2-1	TGCAGTGCTAGAGCTCCTTCTGGCATAGGAAGAGATGAGCAGTTCTTC	CSARAPSGIGRDEQFF
TRBD2	TRBV11-2	once	TRBJ2-3	TGTGCCAGCAGCTCAGAAGCGGGGGTACATATGCAGTATTTT	CASSSEAGVHMQYF
TRBD2	TRBV11-2	.	TRBJ2-1	TGTGCCAACAGCTTAACAGCGGTAGCGGGAGGTGGAGTCCCAGAGTTATTC	CANSLTAVAGGGVPELF
.	TRBV11-3	many	TRBJ1-5	TGTGCCAGCAGCTTTGTACTTTACACCCCTCGGGATGGCAATCAGCCCCAGCATTTT	CASSFVLYTPRDGNQPQHF
.	TRBV14	.	TRBJ1-3	TGTGCCAGCAGCCAAGATCTGGTCAGCTCTGGAAACACCATATATTTT	CASSQDLVSSGNTIYF
.	TRBV18	few	TRBJ2-3	TGTGCCAGCTCACCACCGGGGTTGAGGCTGCAGTATTTT	CASSPPGLRLQYF
TRBD2	TRBV5-4	.	TRBJ2-5	TGTGCCAAAAGCTTGAAACTAGCGGAAGAGACCCAGTACTTC	CAKSLKLAEETQYF